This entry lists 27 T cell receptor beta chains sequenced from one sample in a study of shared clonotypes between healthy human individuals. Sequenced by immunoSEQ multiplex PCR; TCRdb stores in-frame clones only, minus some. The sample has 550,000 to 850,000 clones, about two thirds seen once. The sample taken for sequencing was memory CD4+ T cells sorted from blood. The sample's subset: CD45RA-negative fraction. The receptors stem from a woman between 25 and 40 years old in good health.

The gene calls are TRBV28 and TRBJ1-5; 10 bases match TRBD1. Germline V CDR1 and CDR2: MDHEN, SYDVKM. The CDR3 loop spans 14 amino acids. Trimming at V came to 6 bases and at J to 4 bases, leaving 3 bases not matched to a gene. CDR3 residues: CASRGGQGNQPQHF. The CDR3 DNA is TGTGCCAGCAGGGGGGGACAGGGGAATCAGCCCCAGCATTTT.

CDR3 loop: CASSGIWGVGDAEQFF. In DNA, the CDR3 is TGCGCCAGCAGCGGGATTTGGGGAGTTGGGGATGCTGAGCAGTTCTTC. The rearrangement uses TRBV5-1 and TRBJ2-1; a possible D gene is TRBD2 (5 bases). Trimming took off 4 bases at V and 9 bases at J, with 23 bases between the two ends. CDR3 length: 16 amino acids. Germline V gene sequence: CDR1 SGHRS, CDR2 YFSETQ.

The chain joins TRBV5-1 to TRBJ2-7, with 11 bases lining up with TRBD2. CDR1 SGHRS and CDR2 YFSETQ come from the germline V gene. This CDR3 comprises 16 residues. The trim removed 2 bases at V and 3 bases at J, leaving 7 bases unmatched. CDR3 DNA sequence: TGCGCCAGCAGCTTTCTGCCCGGGACTAGCGGCTACGAGCAGTACTTC. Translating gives CASSFLPGTSGYEQYF.

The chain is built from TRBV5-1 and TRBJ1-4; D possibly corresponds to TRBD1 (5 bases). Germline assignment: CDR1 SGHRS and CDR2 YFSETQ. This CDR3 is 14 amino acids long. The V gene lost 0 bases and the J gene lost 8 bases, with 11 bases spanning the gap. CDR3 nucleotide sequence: TGCGCCAGCAGCTTGGCCAGGGAGGGAGAAAAACTGTTTTTT. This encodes CASSLAREGEKLFF.

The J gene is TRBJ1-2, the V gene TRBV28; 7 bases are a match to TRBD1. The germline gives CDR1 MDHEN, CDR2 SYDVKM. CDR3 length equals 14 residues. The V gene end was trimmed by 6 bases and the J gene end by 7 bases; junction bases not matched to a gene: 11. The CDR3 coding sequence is TGTGCCAGCAGCAGAAGGGGGCGAACAATTGGCTACACCTTC. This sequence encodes CASSRRGRTIGYTF.

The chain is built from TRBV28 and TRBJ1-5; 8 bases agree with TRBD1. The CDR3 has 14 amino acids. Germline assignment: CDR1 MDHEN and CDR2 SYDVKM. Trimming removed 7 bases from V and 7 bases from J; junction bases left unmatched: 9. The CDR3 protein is CASNLWGQEQPQHF. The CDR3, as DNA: TGTGCCAGCAACTTATGGGGACAGGAACAGCCCCAGCATTTT.

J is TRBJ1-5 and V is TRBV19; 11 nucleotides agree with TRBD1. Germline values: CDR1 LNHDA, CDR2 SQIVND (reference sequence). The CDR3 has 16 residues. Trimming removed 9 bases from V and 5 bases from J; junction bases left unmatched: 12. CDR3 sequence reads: CASSARTGGFDQPQHF. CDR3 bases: TGTGCCAGCAGTGCACGGACAGGGGGCTTCGATCAGCCCCAGCATTTT.

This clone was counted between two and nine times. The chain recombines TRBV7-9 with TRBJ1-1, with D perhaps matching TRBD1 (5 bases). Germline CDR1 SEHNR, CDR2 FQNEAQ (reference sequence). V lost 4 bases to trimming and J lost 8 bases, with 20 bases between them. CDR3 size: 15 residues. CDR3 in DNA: TGTGCCAGCAGCTCACAGGAATACCTTACAGCAGAAGCTTTCTTT. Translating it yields CASSSQEYLTAEAFF.

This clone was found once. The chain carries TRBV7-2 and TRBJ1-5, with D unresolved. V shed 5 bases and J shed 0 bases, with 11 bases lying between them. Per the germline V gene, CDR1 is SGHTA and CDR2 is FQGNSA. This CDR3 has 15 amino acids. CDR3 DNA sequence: TGTGCCAGCAGCCCTAGGACCCTTAGCAATCAGCCCCAGCATTTT. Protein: CASSPRTLSNQPQHF.

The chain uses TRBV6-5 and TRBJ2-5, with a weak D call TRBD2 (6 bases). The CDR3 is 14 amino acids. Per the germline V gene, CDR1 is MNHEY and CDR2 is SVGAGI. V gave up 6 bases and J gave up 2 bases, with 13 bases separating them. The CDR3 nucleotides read TGTGCCAGCAGGAAACAAGGACTACAAGAGACCCAGTACTTC. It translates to CASRKQGLQETQYF.

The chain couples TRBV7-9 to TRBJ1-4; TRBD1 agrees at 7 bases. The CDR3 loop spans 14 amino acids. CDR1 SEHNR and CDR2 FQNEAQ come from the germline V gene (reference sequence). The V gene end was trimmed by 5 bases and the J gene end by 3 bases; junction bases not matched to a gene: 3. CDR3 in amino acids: CASSLDRANEKLFF. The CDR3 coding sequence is TGTGCCAGCAGCCTCGACAGGGCTAATGAAAAACTGTTTTTT. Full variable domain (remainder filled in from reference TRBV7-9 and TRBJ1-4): DTGVSQNPRHKITKRGQNVTFRCDPISEHNRLYWYRQTLGQGPEFLTYFQNEAQLEKSRLLSDRFSAERPKGSFSTLEIQRTEQGDSAMYLCASSLDRANEKLFFGSGTQLSVL.

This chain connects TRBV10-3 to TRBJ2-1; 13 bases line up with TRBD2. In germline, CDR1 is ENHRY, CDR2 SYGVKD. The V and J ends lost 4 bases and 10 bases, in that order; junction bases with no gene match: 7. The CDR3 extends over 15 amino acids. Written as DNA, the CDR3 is TGTGCCATCAGTGTGAGACTAGCGGGAGGATCCGAGCAGTTCTTC. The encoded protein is CAISVRLAGGSEQFF.

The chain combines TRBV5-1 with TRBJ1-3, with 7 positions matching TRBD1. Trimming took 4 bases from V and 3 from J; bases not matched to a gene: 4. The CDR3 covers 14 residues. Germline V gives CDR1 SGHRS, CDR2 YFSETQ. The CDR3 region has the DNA TGCGCCAGCAGCAAGGGGGCAAGTGGAAACACCATATATTTT. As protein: CASSKGASGNTIYF. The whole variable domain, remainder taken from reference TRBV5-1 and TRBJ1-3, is KAGVTQTPRYLIKTRGQQVTLSCSPISGHRSVSWYQQTPGQGLQFLFEYFSETQRNKGNFPGRFSGRQFSNSRSEMNVSTLELGDSALYLCASSKGASGNTIYFGEGSWLTVV.

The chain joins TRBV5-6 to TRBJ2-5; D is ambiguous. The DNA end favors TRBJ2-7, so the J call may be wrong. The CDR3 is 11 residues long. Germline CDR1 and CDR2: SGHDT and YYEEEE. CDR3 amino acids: CASSTVYEQYF. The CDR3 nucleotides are TGTGCCAGCAGCACGGTCTACGAGCAGTACTTC.

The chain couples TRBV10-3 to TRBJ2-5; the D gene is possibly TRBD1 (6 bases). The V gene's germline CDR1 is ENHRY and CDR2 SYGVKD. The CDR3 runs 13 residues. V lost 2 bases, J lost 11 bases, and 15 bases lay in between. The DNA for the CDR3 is TGTGCCATCAGTGAGATAACAGGGACGGAGCAGTACTTC. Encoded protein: CAISEITGTEQYF.

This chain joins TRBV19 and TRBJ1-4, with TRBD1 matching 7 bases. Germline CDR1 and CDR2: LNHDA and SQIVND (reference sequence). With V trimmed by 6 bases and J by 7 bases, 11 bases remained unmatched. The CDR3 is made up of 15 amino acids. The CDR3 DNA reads TGTGCCAGTAGGACGAACAGGGGAACGGCTGAAAAACTGTTTTTT. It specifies CASRTNRGTAEKLFF.

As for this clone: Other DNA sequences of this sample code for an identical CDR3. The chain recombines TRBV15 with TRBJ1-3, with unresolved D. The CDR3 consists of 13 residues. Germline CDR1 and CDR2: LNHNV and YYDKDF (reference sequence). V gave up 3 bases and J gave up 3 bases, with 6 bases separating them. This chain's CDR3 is CATSRDLGNTIYF. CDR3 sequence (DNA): TGTGCCACCAGCAGGGACCTTGGAAACACCATATATTTT.

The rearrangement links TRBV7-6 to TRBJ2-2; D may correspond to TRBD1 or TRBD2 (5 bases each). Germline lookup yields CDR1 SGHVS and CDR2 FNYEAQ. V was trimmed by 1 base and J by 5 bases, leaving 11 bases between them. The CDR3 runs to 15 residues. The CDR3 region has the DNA TGTGCCAGCAGCTTAGTAGTGGGACGAACCGGGGAGCTGTTTTTT. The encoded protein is CASSLVVGRTGELFF.

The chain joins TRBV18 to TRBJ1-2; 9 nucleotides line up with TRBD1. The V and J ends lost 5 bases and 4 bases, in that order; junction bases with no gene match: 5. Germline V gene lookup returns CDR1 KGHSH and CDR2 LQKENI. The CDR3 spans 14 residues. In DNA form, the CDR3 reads TGTGCCAGCTCATTGGACAGGGGCCCCTATGGCTACACCTTC. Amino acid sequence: CASSLDRGPYGYTF.

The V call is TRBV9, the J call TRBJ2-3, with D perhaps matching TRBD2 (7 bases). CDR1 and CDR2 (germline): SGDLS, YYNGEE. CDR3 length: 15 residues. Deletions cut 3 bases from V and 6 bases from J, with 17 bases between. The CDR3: CASSEGGNQADTQYF. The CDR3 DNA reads TGTGCCAGCAGCGAGGGGGGGAACCAGGCGGATACGCAGTATTTT.

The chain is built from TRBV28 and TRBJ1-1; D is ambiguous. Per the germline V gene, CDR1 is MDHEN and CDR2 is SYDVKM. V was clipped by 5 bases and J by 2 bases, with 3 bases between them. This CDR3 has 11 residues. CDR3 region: CASSINTEAFF. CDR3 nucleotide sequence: TGTGCCAGCAGTATAAACACTGAAGCTTTCTTT.

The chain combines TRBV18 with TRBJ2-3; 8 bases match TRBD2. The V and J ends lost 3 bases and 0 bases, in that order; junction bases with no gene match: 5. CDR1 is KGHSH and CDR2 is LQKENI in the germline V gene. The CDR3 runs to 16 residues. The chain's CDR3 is CASSPPLAESTDTQYF. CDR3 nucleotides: TGTGCCAGCTCACCTCCACTAGCGGAGAGCACAGATACGCAGTATTTT.

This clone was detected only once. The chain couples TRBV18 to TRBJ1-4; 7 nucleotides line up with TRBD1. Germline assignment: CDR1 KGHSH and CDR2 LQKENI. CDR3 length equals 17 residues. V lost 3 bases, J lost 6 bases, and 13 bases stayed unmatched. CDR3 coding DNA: TGTGCCAGCTCACCTCTCCTCACAGGGGCGGTGGATGAAAAACTGTTTTTT. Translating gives CASSPLLTGAVDEKLFF.

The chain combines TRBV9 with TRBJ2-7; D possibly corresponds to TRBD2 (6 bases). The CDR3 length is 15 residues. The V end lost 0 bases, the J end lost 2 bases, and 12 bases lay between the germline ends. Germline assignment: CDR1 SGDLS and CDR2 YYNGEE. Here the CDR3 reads CASSVEEGRTYEQYF. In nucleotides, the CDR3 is TGTGCCAGCAGCGTAGAGGAGGGGCGAACCTACGAGCAGTACTTC.

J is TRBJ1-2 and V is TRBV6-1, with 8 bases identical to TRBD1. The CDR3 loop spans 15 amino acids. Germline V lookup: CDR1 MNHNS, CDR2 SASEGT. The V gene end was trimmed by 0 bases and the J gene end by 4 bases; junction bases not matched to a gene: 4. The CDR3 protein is CASSEADRAGYGYTF. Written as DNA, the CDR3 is TGTGCCAGCAGTGAAGCGGACAGGGCGGGCTATGGCTACACCTTC.

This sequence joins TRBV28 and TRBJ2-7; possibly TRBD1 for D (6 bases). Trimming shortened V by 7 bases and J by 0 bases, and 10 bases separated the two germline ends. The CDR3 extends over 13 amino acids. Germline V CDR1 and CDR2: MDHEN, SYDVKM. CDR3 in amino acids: CASNGTPSYEQYF. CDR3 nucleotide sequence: TGTGCCAGCAACGGGACACCCTCCTACGAGCAGTACTTC.

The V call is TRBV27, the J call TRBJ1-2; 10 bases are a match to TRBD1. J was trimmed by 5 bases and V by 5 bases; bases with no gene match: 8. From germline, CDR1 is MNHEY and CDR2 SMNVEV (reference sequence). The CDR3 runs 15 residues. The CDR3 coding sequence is TGTGCCAGCAGTGCAAAACCGGGACAGGGGTATGGCTACACCTTC. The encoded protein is CASSAKPGQGYGYTF.